This T cell receptor beta chain derives from a study of blood T cell repertoires in COVID-19. V lost 1 base to trimming and J lost 12 bases; unmatched junction nucleotides: 7. This CDR3 is 13 amino acids long. Germline CDR1 is LGHDT and CDR2 is YNNKEL (reference sequence). TCRdb's copy holds only in-frame clones and misses some; the assay was immunoSEQ multiplex PCR. The sample records about 210,000 clones, around four fifths being singletons. The material sequenced was peripheral blood. The TCR originated in a woman of 80 years or more with COVID-19, enrolled during active disease. The chain joins TRBV3-1 (or the pseudogene TRBV3-2) to TRBJ2-7; 9 nucleotides align to TRBD1. CDR3 sequence (DNA): TGTGCCAGCAGCCAAGGGGACAGGGAGTCGGTGTACTTC. As protein: CASSQGDRESVYF.